The present T cell receptor (beta chain) was sequenced within a study of blood T cell repertoires in COVID-19. For the study at large: Samples taken during acute and convalescent COVID-19 were collected in the United States, Italy and Spain. Sample material is recorded as cDNA or gDNA derived from T cells, B-cell-depleted T cells, or PBMCs.

Seattle patients were enrolled while actively infected and followed longitudinally. Trimming took 4 bases from V and 4 from J; bases not matched to a gene: 9. The CDR3 spans 15 residues. Germline V CDR1 and CDR2: GTSNPN, SVGIG (reference sequence). The table came from immunoSEQ multiplex PCR; TCRdb's copy has only in-frame clones and leaves some out. The repertoire holds hundreds of thousands of clones, with around 86% as singletons. Source material: peripheral blood. The rearrangement links TRBV30 to TRBJ2-3; 9 bases are shared with TRBD2. The clonotype was recovered from a man in his fifties or sixties with COVID-19, enrolled during active disease. The DNA of the CDR3 is TGTGCCTGGAAGTTATACGGCGGGGGGGCAGATACGCAGTATTTT. This encodes CAWKLYGGGADTQYF. The variable domain in full, completed from reference TRBV30 and TRBJ2-3, reads SQTIHQWPATLVQPVGSPLSLECTVEGTSNPNLYWYRQAAGRGLQLLFYSVGIGQISSEVPQNLSASRPQDRQFILSSKKLLLSDSGFYLCAWKLYGGGADTQYFGPGTRLTVL.